This T cell receptor beta chain was retrieved from a study of T cell responses to AZD1222 COVID-19 vaccine. CDR3 length: 16 residues. Germline values: CDR1 MGHDK, CDR2 SYGVNS. The germline V and J ends were trimmed by 6 bases and 3 bases, with 21 bases remaining between them. This table comes from immunoSEQ multiplex PCR, and its TCRdb copy is limited to in-frame clones, with some not included. The top ten clones hold roughly 6.2% of a sample with around 110,000 clones, about 93% of them seen once. This sequence joins TRBV25-1 and TRBJ2-7; the D gene is possibly TRBD1 (8 bases). This sample comprised peripheral blood, obtained 28 days after the second AZD1222 dose. This receptor was obtained from an adult who received the AZD1222 COVID-19 vaccine. The chain's CDR3 is CASSGMRTGRVYEQYF. In DNA, the CDR3 is TGTGCCAGCAGCGGAATGAGGACAGGGAGGGTCTACGAGCAGTACTTC.